The clone carrying this T cell receptor beta chain was counted only a few times. Germline-derived CDR1 and CDR2 are MGHRA and YSYEKL. Between the trimmed V and J ends, which lost 2 bases and 0 bases, there was a span of 11 bases. This CDR3 contains 16 residues. The data derive from a study of T cells in Graves' hyperthyroidism and ophthalmopathy. Amplified regions were TCR beta CDR3 sequences from RNA transcripts. First-round RT-PCR targeting the TCR CDR3 was performed with the HTBI primer set. TCRdb called the multiplex PCR reads again in MiXCR, with one record for every CDR3 protein. Counted here are approximately 530,000 distinct CDR3 sequences, approximately 15% occurring once; the ten biggest clones make up 15% to 20%.

The specimen was blood. The source is a young woman with Graves' hyperthyroidism. V usage is TRBV4-1 and J usage is TRBJ1-5, with D tentatively TRBD1 (6 bases). The CDR3: CASSQTGQNSNQPQHF. The CDR3 region has the DNA TGCGCCAGCAGCCAAACCGGACAGAATAGCAATCAGCCCCAGCATTTT.